The subject of this entry is one TCR beta chain. Its specificity is unknown. This CDR3 region has 15 residues. Trimming pared 0 bases from V and 1 base from J, leaving 7 bases between. Germline values: CDR1 MGHRA, CDR2 YSYEKL. These data originate in a study of shared clonotypes between healthy human individuals. In the study overall: Plates per donor: three CD4 naive, three CD4 memory, two CD8 naive, one CD8 memory. Study-wide results and limits: Blood alone was sampled, and tissue repertoires likely differ. Relative to memory subsets, naive subsets generally showed larger estimated richness.

The authors' processing: ImmunoSEQ output held junction-only sequences without quality scores, so filtering differed. Using immunoSEQ multiplex PCR, the repertoire was profiled, and TCRdb retains in-frame clones only, with some absent. D and trimming were read from the DNA, whereas the V and J calls and clone size are those reported in that table. The sample contains some 550,000 clones, about 97% of which appear only once. Sequencing was done on a sample of naive CD4+ T cells sorted from blood. This sample's subset: CD45RA+ positively selected. V usage is TRBV4-1 and J usage is TRBJ1-5; D is uncertain. The sequence derives from a woman aged 25 to 39 in good health. The CDR3 DNA is TGCGCCAGCAGCCAAGATGCTGGGAGCAATCAGCCCCAGCATTTT. This translates into CASSQDAGSNQPQHF.